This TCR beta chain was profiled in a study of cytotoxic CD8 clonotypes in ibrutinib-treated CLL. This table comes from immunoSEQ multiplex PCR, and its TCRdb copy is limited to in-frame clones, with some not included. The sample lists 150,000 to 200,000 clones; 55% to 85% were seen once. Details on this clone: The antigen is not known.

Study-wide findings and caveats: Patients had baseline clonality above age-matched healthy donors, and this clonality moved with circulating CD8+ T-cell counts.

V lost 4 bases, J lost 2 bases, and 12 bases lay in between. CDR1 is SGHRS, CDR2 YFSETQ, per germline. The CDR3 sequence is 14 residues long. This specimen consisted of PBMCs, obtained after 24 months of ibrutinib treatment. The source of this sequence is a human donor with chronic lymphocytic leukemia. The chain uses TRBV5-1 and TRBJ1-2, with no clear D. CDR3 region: CASSQTVGNYGYTF. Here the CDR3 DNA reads TGCGCCAGCAGCCAAACAGTGGGAAACTATGGCTACACCTTC. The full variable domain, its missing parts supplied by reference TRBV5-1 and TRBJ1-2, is KAGVTQTPRYLIKTRGQQVTLSCSPISGHRSVSWYQQTPGQGLQFLFEYFSETQRNKGNFPGRFSGRQFSNSRSEMNVSTLELGDSALYLCASSQTVGNYGYTFGSGTRLTVV.